One T cell receptor beta chain is described in this entry. The CDR3 totals 16 residues. The germline V gene has CDR1 WSHSY and CDR2 SAAADI. V dropped 3 bases and J dropped 5 bases, with 19 bases sitting between them. The data stem from a study of T cells in localized non-small cell lung cancer. Sequencing used immunoSEQ multiplex PCR; TCRdb keeps in-frame clones, though not all of them. The sample has about 1,600 clones, over 20% seen once. The receptor comes from a female donor aged 60 or older with stage I squamous cell lung carcinoma. Material: normal lung tissue next to the tumor, obtained before any cancer treatment. This chain joins TRBV10-2 and TRBJ1-2; D is unclear. In DNA form, the CDR3 reads TGCGCCAGCAGTGACCGGGGTCCGAGGAGGGCGTATGGCTACACCTTC. This encodes CASSDRGPRRAYGYTF.